These T cell receptor beta chains were read from a single sample in a study of yellow fever vaccine responses in identical twins. One entry per CDR3 protein, called by TCRdb with MiXCR from the RT-PCR reads. The table includes around 20,000 distinct CDR3 sequences, roughly two thirds detected once. Sequencing was performed on T cells from blood (PBMCs), unsorted or a sorted subset (not recorded which), taken before or after yellow fever vaccination (not recorded which). The source is a woman younger than 35 who received the yellow fever vaccine. Each CDR3 is given with its conserved first and last residue. Fields, in order: D gene, V gene, clone size, J gene, CDR3 protein, CDR3 DNA. D genes are given only for firm matches. The listing skips clone size in some rows; elsewhere it reads once, few, many or a size class.

d_call: TRBD2
v_call: TRBV28
clone_size: -
j_call: TRBJ2-4
cdr3_aa: CASSYRGGPNIQYF
cdr3_nt: TGTGCCAGCAGTTATCGGGGGGGGCCCAACATTCAGTACTTC

d_call: -
v_call: TRBV4-1
clone_size: -
j_call: TRBJ1-1
cdr3_aa: CASSEVRMTPVEAFF
cdr3_nt: TGCGCCAGCAGCGAAGTTCGTATGACACCCGTTGAAGCTTTCTTT

d_call: -
v_call: TRBV19
clone_size: -
j_call: TRBJ1-2
cdr3_aa: CASSIQGNYGYTF
cdr3_nt: TGTGCCAGTAGTATTCAGGGGAACTATGGCTACACCTTC

d_call: -
v_call: TRBV5-4
clone_size: few
j_call: TRBJ1-1
cdr3_aa: CASSLVNQGRNTEAFF
cdr3_nt: TGTGCCAGCAGCTTGGTAAATCAGGGACGGAACACTGAAGCTTTCTTT

d_call: -
v_call: TRBV11-3
clone_size: few
j_call: TRBJ2-7
cdr3_aa: CASSLEGTPIYEQYF
cdr3_nt: TGTGCCAGCAGCTTGGAAGGGACCCCAATCTACGAGCAGTACTTC

d_call: -
v_call: TRBV18
clone_size: -
j_call: TRBJ2-3
cdr3_aa: CASSPGLMADTQYF
cdr3_nt: TGTGCCAGCTCACCAGGGCTGATGGCAGATACGCAGTATTTT

d_call: -
v_call: TRBV13
clone_size: few
j_call: TRBJ1-2
cdr3_aa: CASSLLMVHGLYGYTF
cdr3_nt: TGTGCCAGCAGCCTACTCATGGTACACGGGCTCTATGGCTACACCTTC

d_call: -
v_call: TRBV25-1
clone_size: -
j_call: TRBJ2-1
cdr3_aa: CASSHPGLYNEQFF
cdr3_nt: TGTGCCAGCAGCCACCCGGGGCTATACAATGAGCAGTTCTTC

d_call: -
v_call: TRBV5-1
clone_size: -
j_call: TRBJ1-5
cdr3_aa: CASSLVAGENQPQHF
cdr3_nt: TGCGCCAGCAGCTTGGTGGCAGGAGAAAATCAGCCCCAGCATTTT

d_call: TRBD1
v_call: TRBV12-3/TRBV12-4
clone_size: few
j_call: TRBJ1-5
cdr3_aa: CASSLGQKIQPQHF
cdr3_nt: TGTGCCAGCAGCCTGGGACAGAAGATTCAGCCCCAGCATTTT

d_call: -
v_call: TRBV12-3/TRBV12-4
clone_size: -
j_call: TRBJ1-2
cdr3_aa: CSSSPGPNYYGYTF
cdr3_nt: TGCTCCAGCAGCCCGGGCCCTAACTACTATGGCTACACCTTC

d_call: -
v_call: TRBV5-4
clone_size: -
j_call: TRBJ1-6
cdr3_aa: CASSLEQGEGPLHF
cdr3_nt: TGTGCCAGCAGCTTGGAGCAGGGAGAGGGACCCCTCCACTTT

d_call: TRBD1
v_call: TRBV5-1
clone_size: few
j_call: TRBJ2-5
cdr3_aa: CASSPTGGVETQYF
cdr3_nt: TGCGCCAGCAGTCCTACAGGGGGCGTAGAGACCCAGTACTTC

d_call: -
v_call: TRBV2
clone_size: -
j_call: TRBJ1-4
cdr3_aa: CASQDLPHRGTNEKLFF
cdr3_nt: TGTGCCAGCCAGGACCTTCCCCACCGCGGAACTAATGAAAAACTGTTTTTT

d_call: -
v_call: TRBV29-1
clone_size: -
j_call: TRBJ2-1
cdr3_aa: CSALRAELSSYNEQFF
cdr3_nt: TGCAGCGCCCTACGCGCAGAACTCAGCTCCTACAATGAGCAGTTCTTC

d_call: -
v_call: TRBV11-2
clone_size: -
j_call: TRBJ1-6
cdr3_aa: CASSLQGSPLHF
cdr3_nt: TGTGCCAGCAGCTTACAGGGGTCACCCCTCCACTTT

d_call: -
v_call: TRBV11-1
clone_size: -
j_call: TRBJ2-1
cdr3_aa: CASSSRPNEQFF
cdr3_nt: TGTGCCAGCAGCTCCAGACCGAATGAGCAGTTCTTC

d_call: -
v_call: TRBV3-1
clone_size: -
j_call: TRBJ2-1
cdr3_aa: CASSPSRWGPGNEQFF
cdr3_nt: TGTGCCAGCAGCCCTTCGCGGTGGGGGCCGGGGAATGAGCAGTTCTTC

d_call: -
v_call: TRBV5-1
clone_size: -
j_call: TRBJ2-5
cdr3_aa: CASSERRETQYF
cdr3_nt: TGCGCCAGCTCTGAGCGTCGAGAGACCCAGTACTTC

d_call: -
v_call: TRBV2
clone_size: once
j_call: TRBJ1-1
cdr3_aa: CASSVVAGNTEAFF
cdr3_nt: TGTGCCAGCAGTGTGGTGGCGGGGAACACTGAAGCTTTCTTT

d_call: TRBD2
v_call: TRBV20-1
clone_size: -
j_call: TRBJ2-1
cdr3_aa: CSVDLASGRDYGEQFF
cdr3_nt: TGCAGTGTTGACCTGGCTAGCGGGAGAGACTACGGTGAGCAGTTCTTC

d_call: TRBD1
v_call: TRBV5-4
clone_size: few
j_call: TRBJ2-1
cdr3_aa: CASSSQGTNEQFF
cdr3_nt: TGTGCCAGCAGCTCACAGGGGACCAATGAGCAGTTCTTC

d_call: -
v_call: TRBV5-4
clone_size: -
j_call: TRBJ2-7
cdr3_aa: CASSLMPLASYEQYF
cdr3_nt: TGTGCCAGCAGCTTGATGCCACTGGCCTCCTACGAGCAGTACTTC

d_call: -
v_call: TRBV4-3
clone_size: -
j_call: TRBJ2-7
cdr3_aa: CASSQIRVVGDEQYF
cdr3_nt: TGCGCCAGCAGCCAGATCAGGGTTGTGGGGGACGAGCAGTACTTC

d_call: -
v_call: TRBV23-1
clone_size: -
j_call: TRBJ1-1
cdr3_aa: CASSHDRSTEAFF
cdr3_nt: TGCGCCAGCAGTCACGACAGGAGCACTGAAGCTTTCTTT

d_call: TRBD2
v_call: TRBV13
clone_size: -
j_call: TRBJ2-2
cdr3_aa: CASGRSGGPNTGELFF
cdr3_nt: TGTGCCAGCGGCCGTAGCGGGGGCCCGAACACCGGGGAGCTGTTTTTT

d_call: -
v_call: TRBV14
clone_size: -
j_call: TRBJ1-2
cdr3_aa: CASSRSPGDPYGYTF
cdr3_nt: TGTGCCAGCAGCCGCTCACCAGGGGACCCCTATGGCTACACCTTC

d_call: -
v_call: TRBV24-1
clone_size: -
j_call: TRBJ2-5
cdr3_aa: CATSDVDFEETQYF
cdr3_nt: TGTGCCACCAGTGACGTGGACTTTGAGGAGACCCAGTACTTC

d_call: -
v_call: TRBV6-2/TRBV6-3
clone_size: -
j_call: TRBJ1-1
cdr3_aa: CASRPLDRLNTEAFF
cdr3_nt: TGTGCCAGCAGACCCCTAGACAGACTGAACACTGAAGCTTTCTTT

d_call: -
v_call: TRBV29-1
clone_size: -
j_call: TRBJ1-1
cdr3_aa: CSVQQNTEAFF
cdr3_nt: TGCAGCGTCCAGCAGAACACTGAAGCTTTCTTT

d_call: -
v_call: TRBV20-1
clone_size: few
j_call: TRBJ1-5
cdr3_aa: CSAQKSTQPQHF
cdr3_nt: TGCAGTGCTCAAAAATCGACCCAGCCCCAGCATTTT

d_call: -
v_call: TRBV11-3
clone_size: few
j_call: TRBJ1-1
cdr3_aa: CASRQGNTEAFF
cdr3_nt: TGTGCCAGCAGGCAGGGGAACACTGAAGCTTTCTTT

d_call: TRBD2
v_call: TRBV12-3/TRBV12-4
clone_size: -
j_call: TRBJ2-3
cdr3_aa: CASHRGGAADTQYF
cdr3_nt: TGTGCCAGTCATCGCGGGGGGGCCGCAGATACGCAGTATTTT

d_call: -
v_call: TRBV11-2
clone_size: -
j_call: TRBJ2-1
cdr3_aa: CASSLEASLSEQFF
cdr3_nt: TGTGCCAGCAGCTTAGAGGCTAGTTTGTCTGAGCAGTTCTTC

d_call: TRBD1
v_call: TRBV13
clone_size: -
j_call: TRBJ1-2
cdr3_aa: CASSPRAGQDHYGYTF
cdr3_nt: TGTGCCAGCAGCCCTAGAGCGGGACAGGATCACTATGGCTACACCTTC

d_call: -
v_call: TRBV25-1
clone_size: -
j_call: TRBJ1-6
cdr3_aa: CASSESSYNSPLHF
cdr3_nt: TGTGCCAGCAGCGAGAGCTCCTATAATTCACCCCTCCACTTT

d_call: -
v_call: TRBV2
clone_size: -
j_call: TRBJ2-2
cdr3_aa: CASRATEANTGELFF
cdr3_nt: TGTGCCAGCAGAGCGACGGAAGCGAACACCGGGGAGCTGTTTTTT

d_call: -
v_call: TRBV12-3/TRBV12-4
clone_size: -
j_call: TRBJ2-2
cdr3_aa: CASSSRATGELFF
cdr3_nt: TGTGCCAGCAGTTCTCGGGCCACCGGGGAGCTGTTTTTT

d_call: -
v_call: TRBV2
clone_size: -
j_call: TRBJ2-5
cdr3_aa: CASSWVGTQQETQYF
cdr3_nt: TGTGCCAGCTCATGGGTGGGCACACAACAAGAGACCCAGTACTTC

d_call: -
v_call: TRBV6-2/TRBV6-3
clone_size: -
j_call: TRBJ1-1
cdr3_aa: CASSYSPGAEPNTEAFF
cdr3_nt: TGTGCCAGCAGTTACTCGCCAGGGGCGGAACCGAACACTGAAGCTTTCTTT

d_call: -
v_call: TRBV5-5
clone_size: -
j_call: TRBJ1-2
cdr3_aa: CASSSHETYGYTF
cdr3_nt: TGTGCCAGCAGCTCCCATGAAACGTATGGCTACACCTTC

d_call: TRBD2
v_call: TRBV2
clone_size: -
j_call: TRBJ2-1
cdr3_aa: CASSDPSGSSHEQFF
cdr3_nt: TGTGCCAGCAGTGACCCTAGCGGGAGCTCCCATGAGCAGTTCTTC

d_call: -
v_call: TRBV2
clone_size: large
j_call: TRBJ1-1
cdr3_aa: CASSEAGRSTEAFF
cdr3_nt: TGTGCCAGCAGTGAAGCGGGGCGTAGCACTGAAGCTTTCTTT

d_call: -
v_call: TRBV20-1
clone_size: -
j_call: TRBJ2-1
cdr3_aa: CSAPVLSGNEQFF
cdr3_nt: TGCAGTGCCCCTGTCCTTAGCGGCAATGAGCAGTTCTTC

d_call: -
v_call: TRBV4-1
clone_size: -
j_call: TRBJ1-4
cdr3_aa: CASSRPLGKLFF
cdr3_nt: TGCGCCAGCAGCCGACCGCTAGGGAAACTGTTTTTT

d_call: TRBD2
v_call: TRBV3-1
clone_size: -
j_call: TRBJ2-5
cdr3_aa: CASRRTSGGETQYF
cdr3_nt: TGTGCCAGCAGACGGACTAGCGGGGGAGAGACCCAGTACTTC

d_call: -
v_call: TRBV7-6
clone_size: -
j_call: TRBJ2-3
cdr3_aa: CASSPHADTQYF
cdr3_nt: TGTGCCAGCAGCCCCCACGCAGATACGCAGTATTTT

d_call: -
v_call: TRBV19
clone_size: few
j_call: TRBJ1-5
cdr3_aa: CASSLIRGSGSNQPQHF
cdr3_nt: TGTGCCAGTAGCCTCATTCGGGGGTCGGGTAGCAATCAGCCCCAGCATTTT

d_call: -
v_call: TRBV2
clone_size: few
j_call: TRBJ2-3
cdr3_aa: CARSEATHTDTQYF
cdr3_nt: TGTGCCAGAAGTGAAGCGACTCACACAGATACGCAGTATTTT

d_call: -
v_call: TRBV24-1
clone_size: once
j_call: TRBJ1-2
cdr3_aa: CATSDFSAAYGYTF
cdr3_nt: TGTGCCACCAGTGATTTTTCCGCAGCGTATGGCTACACCTTC

d_call: TRBD2
v_call: TRBV20-1
clone_size: -
j_call: TRBJ2-1
cdr3_aa: CSALWTSGDEQFF
cdr3_nt: TGCAGTGCTTTGTGGACTAGTGGGGATGAGCAGTTCTTC

d_call: -
v_call: TRBV13
clone_size: -
j_call: TRBJ2-7
cdr3_aa: CAIQTGDEQYF
cdr3_nt: TGTGCCATACAAACGGGGGACGAGCAGTACTTC

d_call: -
v_call: TRBV5-1
clone_size: few
j_call: TRBJ2-1
cdr3_aa: CASSLVEGTRGEQFF
cdr3_nt: TGCGCCAGCAGCTTGGTGGAGGGGACGAGGGGTGAGCAGTTCTTC

d_call: TRBD1
v_call: TRBV6-1
clone_size: few
j_call: TRBJ1-2
cdr3_aa: CASSKQGGNSGYTF
cdr3_nt: TGTGCCAGCAGTAAGCAGGGGGGAAACTCTGGCTACACCTTC

d_call: -
v_call: TRBV29-1
clone_size: few
j_call: TRBJ2-1
cdr3_aa: CSVLRPPFYNEQFF
cdr3_nt: TGCAGCGTATTACGGCCTCCCTTCTACAATGAGCAGTTCTTC